This entry lists 22 T cell receptor beta chains sequenced from one sample in a study of T cell responses to AZD1222 COVID-19 vaccine listed by TCRdb under 2021. The sample's time point label, in plain terms: baseline before first vaccination. The receptor library was made with the immunoSEQ multiplex PCR assay. Imported from immuneACCESS, the table was reduced by TCRdb to in-frame sequences with V and J called. These copies leave out some clones; in studies compared against another copy, an unresolved V gene accounts for under half, and the cause of the remainder is not known. The sample profile shows 90,000 to 100,000 clones; approximately 87% of them were found once. Roughly 2.7% of the sample goes to the ten largest clones. The sequenced sample was peripheral blood, obtained on day 0 of AZD1222 vaccination. Receptor source: an adult in good health.

J is TRBJ2-2 and V is TRBV5-4; 15 nucleotides align to TRBD2. The CDR3 sequence is 19 residues long. With V trimmed by 4 bases and J by 2 bases, 9 bases remained unmatched. Germline assignment: CDR1 SGHNT and CDR2 YYREEE (reference sequence). The CDR3 DNA sequence: TGTGCCAGCAGCCTGAGGACTAGCGGGAGGGCGGTCAACACCGGGGAGCTGTTTTTT. Translation gives CASSLRTSGRAVNTGELFF.

This sequence joins TRBV19 and TRBJ1-1, with 9 bases identical to TRBD1. Germline lookup yields CDR1 LNHDA and CDR2 SQIVND (reference sequence). The CDR3 spans 14 residues. V trimming: 5 bases; J trimming: 7 bases; junction bases outside the gene matches: 8. For the CDR3, the DNA is TGTGCCAGTAGTCCACAGGGGGCTAAACGTGAAGCTTTCTTT. Protein product: CASSPQGAKREAFF.

The rearrangement uses TRBV2 and TRBJ1-5; D is undetermined. The CDR3 spans 15 residues. Per germline, CDR1 SNHLY and CDR2 FYNNEI. Trimming took 3 bases from V and 1 from J, leaving 10 bases between them. The CDR3 region is CASSEERISNQPQHF. CDR3 bases: TGTGCCAGCAGTGAGGAAAGGATAAGCAATCAGCCCCAGCATTTT.

With respect to this clone: The sample contains more than one DNA sequence encoding this CDR3. The rearrangement links TRBV6-5 to TRBJ2-7; TRBD2 matches at 11 bases. This CDR3 spans 15 amino acids. The germline CDR1 and CDR2 sequences are MNHEY and SVGAGI. Trimming at V came to 0 bases and at J to 4 bases, leaving 2 bases not matched to a gene. DNA of the CDR3: TGTGCCAGCAGTTACTCAACTAGCGGGAGTTACGAGCAGTACTTC. As protein: CASSYSTSGSYEQYF.

The chain carries TRBV19 and TRBJ1-6, with 8 bases that match TRBD1. Germline trimming cut 5 bases from V and 7 bases from J; bases unmatched to any gene: 7. Germline V gene lookup returns CDR1 LNHDA and CDR2 SQIVND (reference sequence). The CDR3 totals 15 residues. CDR3 loop: CASSAGQGRNSPLHF. CDR3 nucleotides: TGTGCCAGTAGTGCCGGACAGGGTCGGAATTCACCCCTCCACTTT. Variable domain in full (rest from reference TRBV19 and TRBJ1-6): DGGITQSPKYLFRKEGQNVTLSCEQNLNHDAMYWYRQDPGQGLRLIYYSQIVNDFQKGDIAEGYSVSREKKESFPLTVTSAQKNPTAFYLCASSAGQGRNSPLHFGNGTRLTVT.

The chain carries TRBV3-1 (or the pseudogene TRBV3-2) and TRBJ2-6; TRBD1 matches at 9 bases. The CDR3 contains 18 residues. V dropped 6 bases and J dropped 0; count of bases not matched to a gene: 9. The germline gives CDR1 LGHDT, CDR2 YNNKEL (reference sequence). The CDR3 DNA reads as TGTGCCAGCAGTCAATTCCCGGGACAGGGCTCTGGGGCCAACGTCCTGACTTTC. Its protein is CASSQFPGQGSGANVLTF.

V usage is TRBV9 and J usage is TRBJ2-7, with no clear D. In germline, CDR1 is SGDLS, CDR2 YYNGEE. This CDR3 is 11 amino acids long. V lost 0 bases, J lost 5 bases, and 3 bases lay in between. This CDR3 is CASSVDDEQYF. In DNA, the CDR3 is TGTGCCAGCAGCGTAGATGACGAGCAGTACTTC.

The J gene is TRBJ1-2, the V gene TRBV19; no firm D call. Germline V gene data show CDR1 as LNHDA and CDR2 as SQIVND (reference sequence). Trimming took off 1 base at V and 2 bases at J, with 14 bases between the two ends. This CDR3 is built from 16 residues. This chain's CDR3 is CASSIGGFKLNYGYTF. CDR3 bases: TGTGCCAGTAGTATAGGAGGTTTTAAGCTGAACTATGGCTACACCTTC.

The V call is TRBV2, the J call TRBJ2-5; 8 bases are shared with TRBD1. CDR3 length equals 13 residues. Germline CDR1 is SNHLY and CDR2 is FYNNEI. V lost 8 bases and J lost 3; bases outside the gene matches: 5. The DNA for the CDR3 is TGTGCCAGCGAGACGGACAGGGAAGAGACCCAGTACTTC. It is translated as CASETDREETQYF.

V usage is TRBV11-2 and J usage is TRBJ2-2; 9 bases match TRBD2. The CDR3 is 15 residues long. CDR1 is SGHAT and CDR2 is FQNNGV in the germline V gene. Losses at the gene ends were 1 base for V and 4 bases for J; bases not matched to a gene: 1. CDR3 amino acids: CASSLGGRATGELFF. The CDR3, as DNA: TGTGCCAGCAGCTTAGGCGGGAGGGCCACCGGGGAGCTGTTTTTT.

The chain uses TRBV28 and TRBJ1-6; weak D call: TRBD1 (6 bases). Looked up from germline, CDR1 is MDHEN and CDR2 is SYDVKM. This CDR3 region has 13 residues. The ends were cut back, 5 bases at V and 16 bases at J, with 18 bases in the middle. The CDR3 sequence: CASSRDKGYLLHF. CDR3 sequence (DNA): TGTGCCAGCAGTCGGGACAAGGGCTACCTTCTCCACTTT.

The V call is TRBV19, the J call TRBJ2-7; D might be TRBD1 (6 bases). Germline V gene data show CDR1 as LNHDA and CDR2 as SQIVND (reference sequence). The germline V and J ends were trimmed by 3 bases and 2 bases, with 11 bases remaining between them. The CDR3 covers 14 residues. The CDR3, as DNA: TGTGCCAGTAGTATTCGGGACAATCCCTACGAGCAGTACTTC. Translating it yields CASSIRDNPYEQYF.

The rearrangement links TRBV11-2 to TRBJ2-2, with D perhaps matching TRBD2 (6 bases). CDR1 is SGHAT and CDR2 is FQNNGV in the germline V gene. CDR3 size: 14 residues. With 3 bases removed from V and 2 bases from J, the gap between germline ends came to 7 bases. This CDR3 is CASSLTRNTGELFF. The CDR3 nucleotides read TGTGCCAGCAGCTTGACTAGAAACACCGGGGAGCTGTTTTTT.

J is TRBJ2-1 and V is TRBV30; TRBD2 matches 10 bases. Trimming removed 0 bases from V and 9 bases from J; junction bases left unmatched: 5. The germline V gene encodes CDR1 GTSNPN and CDR2 SVGIG (reference sequence). This CDR3 is 14 amino acids long. The chain's CDR3 is CAWSVLAGVFEQFF. The DNA of the CDR3 is TGTGCCTGGAGTGTGCTAGCGGGAGTATTTGAGCAGTTCTTC.

V and J are TRBV3-1 (or the pseudogene TRBV3-2) and TRBJ2-3; the match to TRBD2 covers 8 bases. The junction had 1 base not matched to a gene; V was cut back by 4 bases and J by 1 base. The CDR3 length is 14 residues. Germline V gives CDR1 LGHDT, CDR2 YNNKEL (reference sequence). The CDR3 DNA follows: TGTGCCAGCAGCCTCGGGGGGGGCACAGATACGCAGTATTTT. This codes for CASSLGGGTDTQYF.

In DNA, the CDR3 is TGTGCCAGCAGTCGAAACCGACAGGGCGAGGGTTCACCCCTCCACTTT. The encoded protein is CASSRNRQGEGSPLHF. The V and J genes are TRBV6-6 and TRBJ1-6; 7 nucleotides line up with TRBD1. The ends lost 5 bases at V and 9 bases at J; junction bases unmatched: 13. In germline, CDR1 is MNHNY, CDR2 SVGAGI (reference sequence). The CDR3 contains 16 residues.

This clone has just one count. The V and J genes are TRBV28 and TRBJ1-2; a weak D match, TRBD1 (5 bases). The length of the CDR3 is 13 residues. Germline lookup yields CDR1 MDHEN and CDR2 SYDVKM. V was pared by 6 bases and J by 5 bases, with 13 bases between. The CDR3 DNA reads TGTGCCAGCAGGGGGACTCCGGCATATGGCTACACCTTC. Amino acid sequence: CASRGTPAYGYTF.

This chain uses TRBV28 with TRBJ2-1, with 9 bases matching TRBD1. V was clipped by 6 bases and J by 4 bases; unmatched bases: 7. The CDR3 has 15 residues. Germline CDR1 reads MDHEN; CDR2 reads SYDVKM. The CDR3 reads CASRTQDRGYNEQFF. In nucleotides, the CDR3 is TGTGCCAGCAGAACCCAAGACAGGGGGTACAATGAGCAGTTCTTC. The whole variable domain, filled in from reference TRBV28 and TRBJ2-1, reads DVKVTQSSRYLVKRTGEKVFLECVQDMDHENMFWYRQDPGLGLRLIYFSYDVKMKEKGDIPEGYSVSREKKERFSLILESASTNQTSMYLCASRTQDRGYNEQFFGPGTRLTVL.

This chain joins TRBV2 and TRBJ1-5, with D possibly being TRBD1 (5 bases). CDR1 and CDR2 (germline): SNHLY, FYNNEI. The CDR3 contains 15 residues. The germline V and J ends were trimmed by 6 bases and 7 bases, with 19 bases remaining between them. The CDR3 bases are TGTGCCAGCAGGAGGGACGCCCGGTTCAGCCAGCCCCAGCATTTT. Protein: CASRRDARFSQPQHF.

CDR3 protein: CASTGERGTNEKLFF. The CDR3, as DNA: TGTGCCAGTACCGGGGAGCGAGGGACTAATGAAAAACTGTTTTTT. The V call is TRBV19, the J call TRBJ1-4; D is unresolved. This CDR3 region has 15 residues. With 7 bases removed from V and 2 bases from J, the gap between germline ends came to 14 bases. The V gene's germline CDR1 is LNHDA and CDR2 SQIVND (reference sequence).

The chain links TRBV20-1 to TRBJ2-1; TRBD2 aligns across 9 bases. Germline V lookup: CDR1 DFQATT, CDR2 SNEGSKA (reference sequence). The CDR3 spans 16 residues. Trimming at V came to 3 bases and at J to 1 base, leaving 7 bases not matched to a gene. The CDR3 bases are TGCAGTGCTAGTTCGGCTAGCGGGACGTCCTACAATGAGCAGTTCTTC. Its translation: CSASSASGTSYNEQFF.

The chain has TRBV21-1 and TRBJ1-1; TRBD1, the table's D call, was not compared with the DNA. TRBV21-1 is described as a pseudogene. This CDR3 has 14 residues. CDR3 sequence reads: CASTSGQREDEAFF. The CDR3 nucleotides are TGTGCCAGCACTTCGGGACAGAGGGAGGATGAAGCTTTCTTT.